This TCR beta chain is from a study of T cell repertoires in cytomegalovirus infection (dated 2019 in TCRdb). About the full investigation: The peptide stimulations were aimed at well-studied HLA-B-restricted epitopes as well as recently identified HLA-C-restricted CMV epitopes, whose presentation resists viral immunomodulation. The HLA type of each donor mattered for the analysis, because public TCR beta signatures pointed to carriage of CMV infection along with the matching HLA type.

Summary of the overall study and its limitations: Carriers of CMV infection plus the relevant HLA type were discriminated by the cumulative frequency of public TCR beta family members in the study cohort and in an independent roughly 400-donor cohort. In the ex vivo response, HLA-C-restricted CMV-specific TCR beta clonotypes were dominant, and in two of eight donors the single most frequent clonotype came from this HLA-C-restricted group.

The run used an Illumina HiSeq 1500. The public reads were run again by TCRdb, first through fastp at Q25 and then through MiXCR, and only productive beta chains were kept. Records with the same CDR3 protein are collapsed into one entry carrying the most frequent genes and DNA. The sample has about 900,000 distinct CDR3 sequences on record, around a third of them singletons. Around 15% of the sample is in the top ten clones. As concerns this clonotype: Its antigen remains unidentified. No base qualities exist here, and no much larger clone lies one base off it.

Spanning cysteine to phenylalanine, the CDR3 consists of 17 amino acids. Only the CDR3 portion is preserved as DNA: 51 bases, with reading frame beginning at the first base. At the junction V is shortened by 5 bases and J by 2 bases; bases outside the gene matches: 12. Sequences SGHAT (CDR1) and FQNNGV (CDR2) are obtained from the germline V gene. The sample's treatment or condition, from its label and the paper: in vitro stimulation with specific CMV peptide epitopes to enrich CMV-specific T cells. The chain is assembled from TRBV11-2 and TRBJ2-3; the central 8 bases match TRBD2. This TCR derives from a human donor in good health (CMV status not recorded). Some clones in this sample may be carry-over from other donors' samples. The sequenced sample was cultured CD8+ T cells from PBMCs, obtained from culture after CMV antigen stimulation. The nucleotide sequence is given as TGTGCCAGCAGCCCCCGGGGGGGGGCTGCCTCCACAGATACGCAGTATTTT. Translated, it gives CASSPRGGAASTDTQYF.